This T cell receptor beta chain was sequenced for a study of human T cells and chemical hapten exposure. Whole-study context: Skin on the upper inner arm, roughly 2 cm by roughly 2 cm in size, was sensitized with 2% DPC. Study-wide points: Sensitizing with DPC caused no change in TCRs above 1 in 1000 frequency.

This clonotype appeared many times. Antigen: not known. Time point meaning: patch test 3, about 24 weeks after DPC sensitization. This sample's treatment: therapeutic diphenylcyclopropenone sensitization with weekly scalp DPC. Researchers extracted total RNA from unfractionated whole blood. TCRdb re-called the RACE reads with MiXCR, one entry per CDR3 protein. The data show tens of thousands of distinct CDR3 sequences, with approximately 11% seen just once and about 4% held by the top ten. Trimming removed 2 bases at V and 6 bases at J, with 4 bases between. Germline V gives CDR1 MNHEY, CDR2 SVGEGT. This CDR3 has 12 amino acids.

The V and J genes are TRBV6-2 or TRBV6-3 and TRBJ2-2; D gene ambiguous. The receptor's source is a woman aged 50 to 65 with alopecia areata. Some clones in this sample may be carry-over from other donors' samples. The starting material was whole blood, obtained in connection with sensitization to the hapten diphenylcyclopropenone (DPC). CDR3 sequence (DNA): TGTGCCAGCAGTTACAGGGCCGGGGAGCTGTTTTTT. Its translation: CASSYRAGELFF.